This TCR beta chain was captured in a study of CD8 T cells in ankylosing spondylitis. Making use of molecular barcodes, quantitative 5'-RACE generated TCR beta libraries. One entry per CDR3 protein, called by TCRdb with MiXCR from the 5' RACE reads. The repertoire has approximately 500,000 distinct CDR3 sequences, 10% to 15% of them found once; the top ten carry around 7%. This clonotype occurred a few times. No antigen is known for it. General observations from the study: Ankylosing spondylitis blood appeared to be characterized by a TCR beta motif of several highly homologous variants. Clones that were linked to disease were CD8+ and were relatively rare in peripheral blood. The authors reported significant enrichment of disease-linked clones in matched ankylosing spondylitis synovial fluid.

Sequencing was done on a sample of blood, either unsorted or a sorted T cell fraction (not recorded which). The source of this sequence is a male donor with ankylosing spondylitis.

The CDR3 loop reads CATSGPPGTGGLFF. The CDR3 nucleotides are TGTGCCACCAGTGGGCCGCCGGGAACCGGCGGCCTGTTTTTT. V is TRBV24-1 and J is TRBJ2-2, with D possibly matching TRBD2 (5 bases). There are 14 residues in the CDR3. V lost 5 bases to trimming and J lost 14 bases, with 20 bases between them. Germline CDR1 reads KGHDR; CDR2 reads SFDVKD.